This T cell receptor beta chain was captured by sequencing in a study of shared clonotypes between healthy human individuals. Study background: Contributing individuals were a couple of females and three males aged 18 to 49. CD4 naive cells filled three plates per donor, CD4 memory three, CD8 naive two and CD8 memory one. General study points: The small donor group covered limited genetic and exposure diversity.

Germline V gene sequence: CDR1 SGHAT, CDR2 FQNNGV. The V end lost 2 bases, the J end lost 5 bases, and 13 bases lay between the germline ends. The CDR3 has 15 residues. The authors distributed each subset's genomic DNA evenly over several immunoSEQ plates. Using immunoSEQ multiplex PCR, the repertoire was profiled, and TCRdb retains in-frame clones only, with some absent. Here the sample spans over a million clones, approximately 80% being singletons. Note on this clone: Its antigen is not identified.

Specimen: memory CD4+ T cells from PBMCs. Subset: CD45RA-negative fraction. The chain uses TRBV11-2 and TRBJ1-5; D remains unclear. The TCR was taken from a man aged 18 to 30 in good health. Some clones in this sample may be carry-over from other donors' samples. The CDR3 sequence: CASSLSWGVDQPQHF. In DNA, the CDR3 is TGTGCCAGCAGCTTATCTTGGGGTGTGGATCAGCCCCAGCATTTT.